This is a list of T cell receptor beta chains from one sample in a study of T cell responses to AZD1222 COVID-19 vaccine. Clones were sequenced by immunoSEQ multiplex PCR, and TCRdb holds only the in-frame ones, with some missing. In the table there are about 120,000 clones, around nine tenths of which are singletons. Sequencing used peripheral blood, obtained 28 days after the second dose of the MenACWY control vaccine. The receptor source for this set is an adult who received the MenACWY meningococcal vaccine as a control. Both conserved end residues are part of each CDR3. The D gene is left open where the match is weak. Rows may omit the clone size; those that give it use once, few, many or a size class.

D | J | V | size | CDR3 | DNA
TRBD1 | TRBJ1-1 | TRBV7-8 | - | CASSTGQGNTEAFF | TGTGCCAGCAGCACGGGACAGGGGAACACTGAAGCTTTCTTT
TRBD2 | TRBJ2-3 | TRBV2 | - | CASAGEGSTDTQYF | TGTGCCAGCGCGGGAGAAGGTTCCACAGATACGCAGTATTTT
- | TRBJ2-5 | TRBV9 | - | CASSDDQETQYF | TGTGCCAGCAGCGATGATCAAGAGACCCAGTACTTC
- | TRBJ1-2 | TRBV5-6 | - | CASSPIRSRNNNYGYTF | TGTGCCAGCAGCCCCATAAGGTCCCGTAACAATAACTATGGCTACACCTTC
TRBD2 | TRBJ2-7 | TRBV7-2 | - | CASSLASRLAASTYEQYF | TGTGCCAGCAGCTTAGCATCGAGACTAGCGGCCTCTACCTACGAGCAGTACTTC
- | TRBJ1-2 | TRBV6-1 | - | CASSDMGRNYGYTF | TGTGCCAGCAGTGATATGGGGAGGAACTATGGCTACACCTTC
- | TRBJ2-3 | TRBV11-3 | - | CASSFRGSTDTQYF | TGTGCCAGCAGCTTCCGGGGGAGCACAGATACGCAGTATTTT
- | TRBJ2-5 | TRBV7-9 | - | CASSLGATVWVGETQYF | TGTGCCAGCAGCTTGGGCGCGACGGTATGGGTTGGGGAGACCCAGTACTTC
TRBD1 | TRBJ1-1 | TRBV6-1 | - | CASSELTGGRTEAFF | TGTGCCAGCAGTGAGTTGACAGGGGGACGCACTGAAGCTTTCTTT
TRBD1 | TRBJ2-7 | TRBV5-1 | - | CASSPWTGDYEQYF | TGCGCCAGCAGCCCCTGGACAGGGGACTACGAGCAGTACTTC
- | TRBJ1-3 | TRBV11-1 | - | CASSLGGSNTIYF | TGTGCCAGCAGCTTAGGAGGGAGCAACACCATATATTTT
- | TRBJ2-2 | TRBV28 | - | CASSLSLSSTGELFF | TGTGCCAGCAGTTTATCTCTGTCTAGCACCGGGGAGCTGTTTTTT
TRBD2 | TRBJ2-3 | TRBV18 | - | CASSPAAGRGGTDTQYF | TGTGCCAGCTCACCGGCGGCGGGTCGGGGGGGCACAGATACGCAGTATTTT
- | TRBJ2-3 | TRBV24-1 | once | CATSDWGGGITDTQYF | TGTGCCACCAGTGATTGGGGCGGAGGGATCACAGATACGCAGTATTTT
TRBD2 | TRBJ2-7 | TRBV12-5 | - | CASWGGGVKDYF | TGTGCTAGTTGGGGCGGGGGAGTCAAAGACTACTTC
TRBD1 | TRBJ2-3 | TRBV7-9 | - | CASSSTNRGTSTDTQYF | TGTGCCAGCAGCTCTACGAACAGGGGTACTAGCACAGATACGCAGTATTTT
TRBD2 | TRBJ2-1 | TRBV7-9 | once | CASSLQRGASYNEQFF | TGTGCCAGCAGTCTTCAGCGGGGGGCCTCTTACAATGAGCAGTTCTTC
- | TRBJ2-5 | TRBV6-5 | - | CASNPRGNQETQYF | TGTGCCAGCAACCCACGGGGGAACCAAGAGACCCAGTACTTC
TRBD2 | TRBJ2-2 | TRBV4-3 | - | CASSQELASGGFANTGELFF | TGCGCCAGCAGCCAAGAACTGGCTAGCGGGGGATTCGCGAACACCGGGGAGCTGTTTTTT
- | TRBJ1-1 | TRBV29-1 | - | CSVESRTEAFF | TGCAGCGTTGAATCGAGGACTGAAGCTTTCTTT
TRBD1 | TRBJ1-5 | TRBV7-6 | - | CASSLEGRLGKTGGWGQPQHF | TGTGCCAGCAGCTTAGAGGGTCGGTTGGGCAAGACAGGGGGATGGGGTCAGCCCCAGCATTTT
- | TRBJ1-2 | TRBV7-2 | once | CASSLEPGDGYGYTF | TGTGCCAGCAGCTTAGAACCCGGGGACGGCTATGGCTACACCTTC
- | TRBJ1-2 | TRBV28 | - | CASSFRTGYGYTF | TGTGCCAGCAGTTTCCGGACTGGCTATGGCTACACCTTC
- | TRBJ2-1 | TRBV24-1 | - | CATSDHLDEQFF | TGTGCCACCAGTGATCACTTGGATGAGCAGTTCTTC
- | TRBJ2-2 | TRBV7-2 | - | CASSPLRGPNTGELFF | TGTGCCAGCAGCCCTCTGCGGGGGCCGAACACGGGGGAGCTGTTTTTT
TRBD1 | TRBJ1-6 | TRBV5-6 | - | CASSFRTGWSGTLHF | TGTGCCAGCAGCTTCCGGACAGGGTGGAGCGGAACCCTCCACTTT
- | TRBJ1-1 | TRBV12-5 | - | CASGRFVGPNTEAFF | TGTGCTAGTGGCCGCTTCGTGGGGCCGAACACTGAAGCTTTCTTT
- | TRBJ2-3 | TRBV10-1 | - | CASSGLEDTQYF | TGCGCCAGCAGTGGACTAGAGGATACGCAGTATTTT
TRBD1 | TRBJ1-6 | TRBV27 | once | CASSHTGVAPLHF | TGTGCCAGCAGCCACACAGGGGTCGCACCCCTCCACTTT
TRBD2 | TRBJ2-3 | TRBV6-5 | - | CASRLAGGGLDTQYF | TGTGCCAGCAGACTAGCGGGGGGAGGTCTAGATACGCAGTATTTT
TRBD1 | TRBJ1-6 | TRBV2 | - | CASSGDRVNSPLHF | TGTGCCAGCAGTGGGGACAGAGTTAATTCACCCCTCCACTTT
- | TRBJ1-1 | TRBV5-1 | - | CASMWGANTEAFF | TGCGCCAGCATGTGGGGGGCGAACACTGAAGCTTTCTTT
TRBD1 | TRBJ2-7 | TRBV4-1 | - | CASSQGDRGQYEQYF | TGCGCCAGCAGCCAAGGGGACAGGGGGCAATACGAGCAGTACTTC
- | TRBJ2-2 | TRBV10-3 | - | CAIRGDLGAGELFF | TGTGCCATCAGAGGGGATTTGGGCGCCGGGGAGCTGTTTTTT
- | TRBJ1-5 | TRBV27 | - | CASRAGARQPQHF | TGTGCCAGCAGAGCAGGGGCGCGGCAGCCCCAGCATTTT
- | TRBJ2-5 | TRBV7-3 | - | CASSLFLEETQYF | TGTGCCAGCAGCTTATTTTTAGAAGAGACCCAGTACTTC
- | TRBJ1-3 | TRBV27 | - | CASSRSSSGNTIYF | TGTGCCAGCAGCAGGTCCTCCTCTGGAAACACCATATATTTT
TRBD1 | TRBJ1-5 | TRBV19 | - | CASSMGWVGRGAGQPQHF | TGTGCCAGTAGTATGGGTTGGGTAGGCAGGGGGGCTGGTCAGCCCCAGCATTTT
TRBD1 | TRBJ2-7 | TRBV18 | - | CASSQPGQGNYEQYF | TGTGCCAGCTCTCAACCGGGACAGGGTAATTACGAGCAGTACTTC
- | TRBJ1-1 | TRBV15 | - | CATSRGGASNTEAFF | TGTGCCACCAGCAGAGGAGGGGCATCGAACACTGAAGCTTTCTTT
- | TRBJ2-3 | TRBV27 | - | CASSLGQGGTDTQYF | TGTGCCAGCAGTTTAGGGCAGGGAGGCACAGATACGCAGTATTTT
- | TRBJ1-3 | TRBV19 | - | CASSTDISGNTIYF | TGTGCCAGTAGTACGGACATCTCTGGAAACACCATATATTTT
TRBD1 | TRBJ1-4 | TRBV4-3 | - | CASSHPGRGQGAIHEKLFF | TGCGCCAGCAGCCACCCCGGGCGGGGACAGGGGGCGATTCATGAAAAACTGTTTTTT
TRBD1 | TRBJ2-2 | TRBV19 | - | CASSIGDRSAGALFF | TGTGCCAGTAGTATCGGGGACAGGTCGGCGGGTGCGCTGTTTTTT
- | TRBJ1-5 | TRBV27 | - | CASSYRRVVNQPQHF | TGTGCCAGCAGTTACAGGAGGGTCGTGAATCAGCCCCAGCATTTT
- | TRBJ1-6 | TRBV24-1 | - | CATSDFTPSSYNSPLHF | TGTGCCACCAGTGATTTTACGCCGAGCTCCTATAATTCACCCCTCCACTTT
- | TRBJ2-2 | TRBV19 | - | CASSIGLSPSSTGELFF | TGTGCCAGTAGTATAGGTCTTTCGCCAAGTAGCACCGGGGAGCTGTTTTTT
- | TRBJ1-3 | TRBV2 | - | CASSPTLASGNTIYF | TGTGCCAGCAGTCCGACCCTAGCCTCTGGAAACACCATATATTTT
TRBD1 | TRBJ1-2 | TRBV7-9 | - | CASSLSGGYYGYTF | TGTGCCAGCAGCTTATCAGGGGGATACTATGGCTACACCTTC
TRBD2 | TRBJ2-3 | TRBV7-2 | - | CASSLRGLAGGLSTDTQYF | TGTGCCAGCAGCTTACGGGGACTAGCGGGGGGCCTTAGCACAGATACGCAGTATTTT
- | TRBJ2-1 | TRBV10-2 | - | CASSIGSNEQFF | TGCGCCAGCAGTATTGGGAGCAATGAGCAGTTCTTC
TRBD1 | TRBJ1-1 | TRBV7-2 | - | CASSRTGPNTEAFF | TGTGCCAGCAGCCGGACAGGGCCGAACACTGAAGCTTTCTTT
- | TRBJ1-2 | TRBV29-1 | - | CSVVGVDTLYGYTF | TGCAGCGTTGTTGGGGTCGACACCCTCTATGGCTACACCTTC
TRBD2 | TRBJ2-1 | TRBV27 | - | CASSLSDGTNNEQFF | TGTGCCAGCAGTTTATCCGACGGGACTAACAATGAGCAGTTCTTC
TRBD2 | TRBJ2-2 | TRBV7-9 | - | CASSPGLAGGSGTGELFF | TGTGCCAGCAGCCCGGGACTAGCGGGAGGATCGGGCACCGGGGAGCTGTTTTTT
TRBD1 | TRBJ1-4 | TRBV18 | - | CASSQDRANEKLFF | TGTGCCAGCTCACAGGACAGGGCAAATGAAAAACTGTTTTTT
- | TRBJ1-2 | TRBV15 | - | CATSRDRSRGDYGYTF | TGTGCCACCAGCAGAGATAGGAGCCGAGGGGACTATGGCTACACCTTC
- | TRBJ2-1 | TRBV5-6 | - | CASSRPGQYNEQFF | TGTGCCAGCAGCCGGCCGGGACAATACAATGAGCAGTTCTTC
- | TRBJ2-1 | TRBV6-6 | - | CASSYSFFYEQFF | TGTGCCAGCAGTTATTCCTTTTTTTACGAGCAGTTCTTC